These 21 T cell receptor beta chains were sequenced from one sample in a study of identical twins. Each CDR3 protein gets one entry after TCRdb re-called the 5' RACE reads with MiXCR. The sample consists of some 1,600,000 distinct CDR3 sequences, less than 40% of them appearing once. Material for sequencing was cord blood. The receptors come from a newborn girl in good health.

Written as DNA, the CDR3 is TGCGCCAGCAGCTCCATGGGACGGGCGGATACGCAGTATTTT. Amino acids: CASSSMGRADTQYF. The chain joins TRBV5-1 to TRBJ2-3; D may match TRBD1 or TRBD2 (5 bases each). Trimming removed 3 bases at V and 6 bases at J, with 14 bases between. Germline CDR1 and CDR2: SGHRS and YFSETQ. The CDR3 totals 14 residues.

In its sample, this clonotype was seen a few times. The chain employs TRBV20-1 and TRBJ2-4, with 9 bases aligning to TRBD2. In germline, CDR1 is DFQATT, CDR2 SNEGSKA (reference sequence). The CDR3 runs 14 residues. V shed 4 bases, J shed 6 bases, and the junction held 7 bases outside the gene matches. The CDR3 here is CSANSTSGPNIQYF. The CDR3 DNA follows: TGCAGTGCTAACTCTACTAGCGGGCCAAACATTCAGTACTTC.

This clonotype was counted a few times. This rearrangement joins TRBV20-1 to TRBJ2-5; 7 bases map to TRBD2. With 3 bases clipped from V and 11 bases from J, the junction kept 12 bases outside the gene matches. Germline V gene data show CDR1 as DFQATT and CDR2 as SNEGSKA (reference sequence). The CDR3 has 13 residues. This chain's CDR3 is CSASRLAHNEQYF. CDR3 bases: TGCAGTGCTAGTCGACTAGCCCACAATGAGCAGTACTTC.

As concerns this clonotype: A much larger clonotype is one base distant, so this may be a read error. The genes are TRBV14 and TRBJ2-1; unclear D gene. The CDR3 runs to 11 residues. CDR1 and CDR2 (germline): SGHDN, FVKESK. Trimming stripped 1 base from V and 13 bases from J, with 8 bases between. In DNA form, the CDR3 reads TGTGCCAGCAGCCAAGTGCAGACCCAGTTCTTC. It encodes CASSQVQTQFF.

This clonotype was observed a few times. The chain carries TRBV29-1 and TRBJ2-3; 11 bases match TRBD2. CDR1 is SQVTM and CDR2 is ANQGSEA in the germline V gene. The V segment lost 1 base and the J segment 6 bases; nucleotides outside the gene matches: 9. This CDR3 is built from 16 residues. Here the CDR3 DNA reads TGCAGCGTTGAAGGCGGCCTAGCGGGGGGTTTCGATACGCAGTATTTT. This codes for CSVEGGLAGGFDTQYF.

This clonotype was detected only a few times. V and J are TRBV9 and TRBJ2-3; TRBD1 or TRBD2 may be the D gene (6 bases each). The CDR3 contains 16 residues. V was pared by 0 bases and J by 0 bases, with 11 bases between. The V gene's germline CDR1 is SGDLS and CDR2 YYNGEE. CDR3 protein: CASSVGAGHSTDTQYF. CDR3 DNA sequence: TGTGCCAGCAGCGTAGGTGCGGGACATAGCACAGATACGCAGTATTTT.

The J gene is TRBJ2-7, the V gene TRBV20-1; a weak D match, TRBD1 (6 bases). The germline CDR1 and CDR2 sequences are DFQATT and SNEGSKA (reference sequence). The CDR3 has 13 amino acids. Trimming took 6 bases from V and 5 from J, leaving 17 bases between them. The CDR3 nucleotides are TGCAGTGCCGCCAGGGGAATAATCGACGAGCAGTACTTC. Translating gives CSAARGIIDEQYF.

This clonotype appeared a few times. The chain joins TRBV15 to TRBJ1-1; TRBD1 is a possible D gene (5 bases). The CDR3 totals 13 residues. Germline CDR1 is LNHNV and CDR2 is YYDKDF (reference sequence). V gave up 3 bases and J gave up 3 bases, with 8 bases separating them. CDR3: CATSSKGYTEAFF. The DNA of the CDR3 is TGTGCCACCAGCAGTAAGGGGTACACTGAAGCTTTCTTT. The full variable domain, rest sourced from reference TRBV15 and TRBJ1-1, is DAMVIQNPRYQVTQFGKPVTLSCSQTLNHNVMYWYQQKSSQAPKLLFHYYDKDFNNEADTPDNFQSRRPNTSFCFLDIRSPGLGDTAMYLCATSSKGYTEAFFGQGTRLTVV.

In this sample, this clonotype turned up many times. J is TRBJ1-2 and V is TRBV2; D gene ambiguous. Trimming removed 4 bases from V and 4 bases from J, with 13 bases in between. This CDR3 contains 14 residues. CDR1 is SNHLY, CDR2 FYNNEI, per germline. The CDR3 nucleotides are TGTGCCAGCAGTGGGGCCCATTACGGCTATGGCTACACCTTC. Translation: CASSGAHYGYGYTF. Variable domain in full (rest from reference TRBV2 and TRBJ1-2): EPEVTQTPSHQVTQMGQEVILRCVPISNHLYFYWYRQILGQKVEFLVSFYNNEISEKSEIFDDQFSVERPDGSNFTLKIRSTKLEDSAMYFCASSGAHYGYGYTFGSGTRLTVV.

The chain is built from TRBV27 and TRBJ1-5; the D is unclear. The CDR3 extends over 14 amino acids. Germline CDR1 and CDR2: MNHEY and SMNVEV (reference sequence). Trimming left V 4 bases short and J 3 bases short, with 10 bases between. The CDR3 coding sequence is TGTGCCAGCAGTTCCAGTCCCCCCAATCAGCCCCAGCATTTT. It encodes CASSSSPPNQPQHF.

The chain employs TRBV5-1 and TRBJ1-5; no definite D call. Trimming left V 4 bases short and J 9 bases short, with 8 bases between. CDR1 and CDR2 (germline): SGHRS, YFSETQ. This CDR3 has 11 residues. The CDR3 region is CASSGGGPQHF. The CDR3 region has the DNA TGCGCCAGCAGCGGTGGAGGGCCCCAGCATTTT.

The chain employs TRBV7-6 and TRBJ1-3; D is perhaps TRBD1 (5 bases). Trimming removed 6 bases at V and 4 bases at J, with 16 bases between. CDR1 is SGHVS, CDR2 FNYEAQ, per germline. This CDR3 has 15 residues. The CDR3 DNA sequence: TGTGCCAGCAGTCGTCATTCGGGGCGAGGAAACACCATATATTTT. This codes for CASSRHSGRGNTIYF.

The chain has TRBV30 and TRBJ2-1; 10 bases agree with TRBD1. CDR1 and CDR2 from the germline V gene are GTSNPN and SVGIG (reference sequence). The junction had 14 bases not matched to a gene; V was cut back by 2 bases and J by 13 bases. The CDR3 extends over 15 amino acids. DNA for the CDR3: TGTGCCTGGAGTCCTTTGGGGACAGGGGTAGAGACCCAGTTCTTC. Translating it yields CAWSPLGTGVETQFF.

A few counts support this clonotype. The gene calls are TRBV18 and TRBJ2-1; D unresolved. The CDR3 contains 15 residues. The V end lost 1 base, the J end lost 5 bases, and 12 bases lay between the germline ends. In germline, CDR1 is KGHSH, CDR2 LQKENI. The CDR3 DNA reads TGTGCCAGCTCACCACTTTCGGCTGGGCACAATGAGCAGTTCTTC. It translates to CASSPLSAGHNEQFF. Looking up the rest from reference TRBV18 and TRBJ2-1 gives the full variable domain: NAGVMQNPRHLVRRRGQEARLRCSPMKGHSHVYWYRQLPEEGLKFMVYLQKENIIDESGMPKERFSAEFPKEGPSILRIQQVVRGDSAAYFCASSPLSAGHNEQFFGPGTRLTVL.

In this sample, this clonotype turned up many times. V gene TRBV2 combines with J gene TRBJ2-3; D not resolved. From germline, CDR1 is SNHLY and CDR2 FYNNEI. The CDR3 consists of 10 residues. Trimming stripped 5 bases from V and 6 bases from J, with 3 bases between. In DNA, the CDR3 is TGTGCCAGCAGTAGGGATACGCAGTATTTT. As protein: CASSRDTQYF. The full variable domain, completed using reference TRBV2 and TRBJ2-3, is EPEVTQTPSHQVTQMGQEVILRCVPISNHLYFYWYRQILGQKVEFLVSFYNNEISEKSEIFDDQFSVERPDGSNFTLKIRSTKLEDSAMYFCASSRDTQYFGPGTRLTVL.

The chain joins TRBV5-1 to TRBJ1-6; unclear D gene. Trimming removed 1 base from V and 8 bases from J, with 10 bases in between. There are 14 residues in the CDR3. Germline V gene lookup returns CDR1 SGHRS and CDR2 YFSETQ. The CDR3 region has the DNA TGCGCCAGCAGCTTGCGGAGTGCAGATTCACCCCTCCACTTT. This gives the protein CASSLRSADSPLHF.

In its sample, this clonotype was seen many times. The J gene is TRBJ2-3, the V gene TRBV4-2, with 8 bases fitting TRBD2. The J segment lost 2 bases and the V segment lost 0 bases, leaving 13 bases of the junction unmatched. Looked up from germline, CDR1 is LGHNA and CDR2 is YNFKEQ. The CDR3 contains 19 residues. Here the CDR3 reads CASSQDHRGLVPSTDTQYF. CDR3 sequence (DNA): TGTGCCAGCAGCCAAGATCATAGGGGACTAGTGCCCTCCACAGATACGCAGTATTTT.

With regard to this clonotype: The junction and the germline gene differ at one end; a read error may be behind it. For the CDR3, the DNA is TGCGTCAGCAGCCAACAGTCTTGGACAGCCACAGATACGCAGTATTTT. Protein product: CVSSQQSWTATDTQYF. The chain has TRBV4-1 and TRBJ2-3; tentatively, D is TRBD1 (6 bases). Germline CDR1 and CDR2: MGHRA and YSYEKL. CDR3 size: 16 residues.

The chain links TRBV3-1 to TRBJ1-2, with D uncertain. Trimming removed 1 base at V and 0 bases at J, with 9 bases between. This CDR3 comprises 15 residues. CDR1 and CDR2 (germline): LGHDT, YNNKEL (reference sequence). CDR3 loop: CASSQAPGPNYGYTF. As DNA, the CDR3 is TGTGCCAGCAGCCAAGCCCCGGGCCCTAACTATGGCTACACCTTC.

This clonotype was observed a few times. The chain couples TRBV20-1 to TRBJ2-1; 7 nucleotides line up with TRBD2. The CDR3 covers 17 residues. Germline lookup yields CDR1 DFQATT and CDR2 SNEGSKA (reference sequence). The CDR3, as DNA: TGCTTGTTAATGGCAGCCGACTTGCGCGGGAGAAGGAATGAGCAGTTCTTC. This gives the protein CLLMAADLRGRRNEQFF.

This chain joins TRBV25-1 and TRBJ2-7; D unresolved. Germline CDR1 is MGHDK and CDR2 is SYGVNS. V was shortened by 0 bases and J by 3 bases, with 21 bases between the two germline ends. The CDR3 consists of 18 residues. For the CDR3, the DNA is TGTGCCAGCAGTGAATATTCCCATGGGAAAGTGTCACTCTACGAGCAGTACTTC. The encoded protein is CASSEYSHGKVSLYEQYF.